This T cell receptor (beta chain) was captured by sequencing in a study of cytomegalovirus exposure and HLA in healthy donors (dated by TCRdb to 2017 to 2019). With respect to the entire study: An earlier analysis of about 560 of the donors reported 250 to 300 Gb of sequence data and 117 million unique TCR beta sequences obtained from about 170 million T cells. The study aimed to test whether signatures of past pathogen exposure could be identified by cataloging public T cell receptors. Donor age, sex, ethnicity and CMV serostatus were collected together with the repertoire data. The genetic ancestry cluster associated with self-reported Caucasian donors included 65% to 90% of the 350 to 500 genotyped donors. The T cell repertoires of 670 or so subjects were profiled by immunosequencing and related to cytomegalovirus serostatus. Because of strong linkage in the cohort, four to six DR-DQ haplotypes were treated as single units for association and clustering. On average, around 200,000 unique TCR beta nucleotide sequences were sequenced per donor among 398 genotyped donors of the cohort, with roughly 19% of those sequences being non-productive. Along with the approximately 600-subject first cohort, a separate validation cohort of around 110 different subjects was used. An earlier analysis of about 620 of the donors applied high-throughput TCR beta sequencing to assess whether each TCR beta V gene segment acted as functional or pseudogenic. HLA typing included class I and class II loci at four-digit resolution. A later analysis re-examined previously published TCR beta repertoires from several hundred donors and added high-resolution HLA genotyping to investigate patterns of TCR occurrence. An early release that covered about 600 HLA-typed donors contained around 300 gigabases of sequencing data and around 85 million unique TCR sequences. High-throughput TCR immunosequencing, statistical association of individual TCRs with disease status, and machine learning were combined to predict cytomegalovirus infection status. A later genetic analysis used genome-wide SNP genotypes for about 65% of the 666 donors, treating that subset as a discovery cohort. Typing coverage differed by locus: A, B, C, DRB1 and DQB1 were typed in roughly 620-630 donors, DQA1 in 500 to 550, DPA1 in nearly 610, and DPB1 in 472. All discovery cohort repertoires had been generated on a single sequencing platform. Rather than using new phenotypic data, the later analysis identified candidate immune exposures from TCR beta sequences and from how often those sequences occurred across donors.

In total, 666 healthy bone marrow donors made up the cohort. Cohort members were all nominally healthy when sampled, although unrecorded immune exposures were likely present. The donor was CMV seropositive and belonged to the group of 250 to 300 seropositive cohort members. A peripheral blood sample was collected from each donor, and TCR beta sequencing was performed on peripheral blood mononuclear cells. The Qiagen DNeasy Blood Extraction Kit was used to extract genomic DNA from the blood cell samples. A note on this clone: This clone's antigen is unknown.

Results and caveats for the whole study, not just this receptor: A further reported finding was that TCR beta sequences accurately predicted the HLA-A and HLA-B alleles for most subjects in the first cohort. In both the original and validation cohorts, the classifier was reported to diagnose cytomegalovirus status with high specificity and sensitivity. The earlier analysis of almost 600 of the donors excluded 15 to 20 rarely observed V segments, including chromosome 9 orphons, because counts were too low. In a later genetic analysis, a missense DCLRE1C variant was associated with V-gene and J-gene trimming of TCR beta chains, and the association was replicated in an independent cohort. The authors suggested that the approach could potentially be extended to other disease states and immunological phenotypes. The 87-base-pair reads could not distinguish some IMGT-functional V segments, including TRBV6-2 and TRBV6-3, so those segments were excluded. Assigning TCR associations to individual alleles was difficult when HLA alleles, especially DR and DQ, strongly co-occurred. While some public TCRs were present in many individuals, most TCR sequences turned up only very rarely across donors. The study listed 164 TCR beta chains as associated with cytomegalovirus. An earlier analysis of approximately 540 of the donors showed that most TCR beta V segments appeared in productive rearrangements either about 90% or about 30% of the time, which broadly matched IMGT annotations. A later analysis associated roughly 17,000 TCR beta sequences with specific HLA alleles at a false discovery rate of 0.05. Three of the identified cytomegalovirus-associated TCR beta chains were confirmed in vitro to be specific for cytomegalovirus antigens. A cluster of highly shared sequence variants was judged likely to represent a technical artifact of the sequencing pipeline. Presence/absence analyses assumed roughly uniform sequencing depth across donors, an assumption that may not hold. Because HLA typing was missing for some donors at each locus, association tests included only the typed subset. In a later analysis, HLA-associated TCR beta chains were found to be more clonally expanded and to have lower generation probabilities than equally common non-associated chains. In a later analysis, the rate of TCR association differed among HLA loci, with DRB1 alleles having the most associated TCRs and HLA-C alleles having the fewest. Linkage disequilibrium might explain the correlated functional status among segregating V segments, but an unknown experimental factor could not be ruled out. In a later analysis, several top co-occurrence clusters were reported to appear linked to parvovirus B19, influenza, CMV and Epstein-Barr virus. Compared with the 666-donor mean, donors in an Asian-associated ancestry cluster had fewer N-insertions in productive TCRs, according to a later genetic analysis. Only TCR beta chains were sequenced in this cohort, and the absence of alpha or paired-chain data limited detectable features. According to a later analysis, most CMV-associated TCR beta chains appeared to be HLA-restricted, and the HLA associations seemed to be driven largely by CMV exposure. The only immune exposure information available for the cohort was CMV serostatus.

The CDR3 sequence holds 15 residues, the cysteine and phenylalanine included. The kept DNA is CDR3 alone, 45 bases in frame from the first base. Per the germline V gene, LGHNA is the CDR1 and YNFKEQ is the CDR2. V is clipped by 4 bases and J by 3 bases, and the sequence between their germline boundaries is 16 bases long. To prepare the library, the immunoSEQ multiplex PCR assay was applied. For the multiplex PCR, a mixture combining 60 forward primers for TCR Vbeta segments and 13 reverse primers for TCR Jbeta segments was used. The CDR3 region of rearranged TCR beta genes was amplified from genomic DNA with a multiplex PCR assay. The Illumina HiSeq System was used to sequence the amplified TCR beta libraries as 87-base-pair reads. From the authors' description of their analysis: A later analysis tallied roughly 78 million unique TCR beta chains across the 666 repertoires, and around 10 million of those chains were shared by two or more donors. Raw reads were error-corrected and collapsed into unique sequences by a nearest-neighbor algorithm in which closely related sequences were merged to remove PCR and sequencing errors. Alignment of CDR3 sequences to IMGT reference sequences was used to assign V, D and J gene segments. For a sequence to be retained, a match of at least six nucleotides was required to both a V gene segment and a J gene segment. A rearrangement was called productive if the CDR3 had no stop codons and remained in frame with V and J, and every other rearrangement was called non-productive. CDR3 was defined according to IMGT convention as the region running from the second conserved V-encoded cysteine to the conserved J-encoded phenylalanine. In an earlier analysis of some 550 of the donors, sequences lacking an unambiguous match to a single V gene segment were excluded. In an earlier analysis of 500 to 750 of the donors, V segments were called functional above 56.7% productive rearrangements and were called segregating when the between-donor standard deviation exceeded 5%. A statistical classification framework was built to diagnose cytomegalovirus status from the catalog of TCR beta chain sequences. V and J gene assignment, in a later analysis, came from comparing TCR nucleotide sequences with IMGT/GENE-DB human TR gene sequences. Using the TCRdist pipeline, a later analysis assigned CDR3 sequences along with most-parsimonious VDJ recombination scenarios. A later analysis defined each TCR beta chain by its CDR3 amino acid sequence plus V-gene family, and excluded reads lacking a unique V-gene family. As a way to deal with suspected cross-contamination and a sequencing artifact, a later analysis dropped roughly 620 nucleotide sequences that were highly shared and had low generation probability. In a later analysis, a clonal expansion index for each public chain was calculated from normalized within-repertoire ranks of inferred template counts. A later analysis computed generation probabilities with a VDJ recombination model fitted to out-of-frame rearrangements, and checked the results against IGoR. A later analysis scored TCR-TCR, TCR-HLA and TCR-CMV co-occurrence with hypergeometric tests, applying a repertoire-size bias correction to TCR pairs. To estimate false discovery rates, a later analysis permuted the HLA or CMV assignments 20 times. In a later analysis, co-occurring TCRs were grouped using DBSCAN, and TCRdist sequence similarity was added for clustering within HLA-allele-positive subsets. Repertoires with fewer than 30,000 or more than 120,000 public chains, plus five repertoires with anomalous nucleotide sharing, were excluded from co-occurrence clustering. TCRdb carries this immuneACCESS record with in-frame sequences only. Its versions omit some clonotypes, under half of them owing to an unresolved V gene in the studies checked, with the rest unexplained. V, J and clone size are those of that table, while D and trimming were read from the DNA. The sample table includes about 48,000 clones. The top ten clones comprise 5.5% to 6.5% of the sample.

In this chain, TRBV4-2 is recombined with TRBJ2-7; D gene: possibly TRBD2, on 5 matching bases. The sample comprised PBMCs. The receptor was isolated from a male donor in good health and CMV-seropositive. In nucleotide form, the sequence is TGTGCCAGCAGCCTAGCCGTAGAGGGTGGCTACGAGCAGTACTTC. Its amino acids are CASSLAVEGGYEQYF.